The clone carrying this T cell receptor (beta chain) was counted many times. Its antigen is still unknown. Every patient had bone marrow sampled while the disease was active. This entry belongs to a study of read filtering for tumor transcriptome and immune sequencing. The overall study: By R-ISS, stages I, II and III held around 8, 15 and 7 patients. Whole-transcriptome libraries were prepared after DNase treatment.

From about 400 ng of RNA, a library with molecular barcoded alpha/delta and beta/gamma adaptors was made. TCRdb passed the reads through MiXCR, listing each CDR3 protein once. The sample lists around 65,000 distinct CDR3 sequences, about 19% occurring once. Study conclusions and caveats: IR-seq captured clonotypes deeper and more reliably than RNA-seq.

The CDR3 runs 12 residues. In germline, CDR1 is SGHTA, CDR2 FQGNSA. V lost 4 bases to trimming and J lost 4 bases, with 5 bases between them. The chain uses TRBV7-2 and TRBJ2-1; D uncertain. The sequence was collected from a donor at least 40 years old with multiple myeloma. Specimen: a population of CD138-negative cells sorted from bone marrow. The CDR3 sequence is CASSWRYNEQFF. CDR3 DNA: TGTGCCAGCAGCTGGCGTTACAATGAGCAGTTCTTC.